This T cell receptor (beta chain) was sequenced in a study of cytomegalovirus exposure and HLA in healthy donors. Study details: In an earlier analysis, 95 million to 140 million unique TCR beta sequences were found from 150 million to 200 million T cells. Some 85 million unique TCRs, all from HLA-typed donors, were included in an early release of the data.

Vbeta (60) and Jbeta (13) primers were used in the PCR. Generated by immunoSEQ multiplex PCR, the TCRdb table keeps only in-frame clones and is missing some. The sample comprises 150,000 to 200,000 clones, over 65% of which are singletons, and roughly 4.5% rests with the top ten. In regard to this clone: As yet, its antigen is unknown.

General study results and limits: A later analysis reported that several of the most significant clusters appeared to be linked to common viral pathogens, among them Epstein-Barr virus. When analyzed later, a missense DCLRE1C variant was found to be linked to TCR beta V- and J-gene trimming.

Germline V gene lookup returns CDR1 SGHRS and CDR2 YFSETQ. The CDR3 is 15 amino acids. Unmatched junction bases numbered 4, after V lost 2 bases and J lost 3 bases. Material for sequencing was PBMCs. This TCR was recovered from a man aged 18 to 29 in good health and CMV-seropositive. The rearrangement uses TRBV5-1 and TRBJ2-2, with TRBD1 matching 7 bases. DNA for the CDR3: TGCGCCAGCAGCTTAGACAGGGTGGACACCGGGGAGCTGTTTTTT. Translated, it gives CASSLDRVDTGELFF. Filled out from reference TRBV5-1 and TRBJ2-2, the complete variable domain reads KAGVTQTPRYLIKTRGQQVTLSCSPISGHRSVSWYQQTPGQGLQFLFEYFSETQRNKGNFPGRFSGRQFSNSRSEMNVSTLELGDSALYLCASSLDRVDTGELFFGEGSRLTVL.